The rows below give T cell receptor beta chains drawn from one sample of a study of CD8 T cells in Susac syndrome. One entry per CDR3 protein results from TCRdb running MiXCR on the immunoSEQ multiplex PCR reads. The table shows some 300,000 distinct CDR3 sequences, with 85% occurring only once. Sequencing used CD8+ T cells from PBMCs. These receptors came from a human donor with multiple sclerosis. Both conserved end residues are part of each CDR3. D genes are given only for firm matches. Clone size is not always given. Where it is, it says once, few, many or a class for expanded clones.

clone size,J gene,V gene,D gene,CDR3 DNA,CDR3 protein
-,TRBJ1-2,TRBV4-1,-,TGCGCCAGCAGCCTTAGGACACCAAACTATGGCTACACCTTC,CASSLRTPNYGYTF
-,TRBJ2-3,TRBV27,-,TGTGCCAGCACAGGACTACCCTACACAGATACGCAGTATTTT,CASTGLPYTDTQYF
-,TRBJ2-1,TRBV7-9,-,TGTGCCAGCAGCTTCAACCGCAATGAGCAGTTCTTC,CASSFNRNEQFF
few,TRBJ2-7,TRBV28,-,TGTGCCAGCAGTCCCCTTCCGGAGGGGAGGACCTACGAGCAGTACTTC,CASSPLPEGRTYEQYF
-,TRBJ2-3,TRBV12-3/TRBV12-4,-,TGTGCCAGCAGTTTAGGCGGGATGTATTTT,CASSLGGMYF
-,TRBJ1-1,TRBV5-4,-,TGTGCCGTCATTTCTTACACTGAAGCTTTCTTT,CAVISYTEAFF
-,TRBJ1-5,TRBV12-3/TRBV12-4,-,TGTGCCAGCAGTTTAGGTTCGTCACCAAATAGCAATCAGCCCCAGCATTTT,CASSLGSSPNSNQPQHF
-,TRBJ2-5,TRBV12-3/TRBV12-4,-,TGTGCCAGCAGTTTAGGTGGGCTCCAGACCCAGTACTTC,CASSLGGLQTQYF
-,TRBJ2-1,TRBV2,TRBD2,TGTGCCTCCCCCGCTCTAGCGGGTGTTGATGAGCAGTTCTTC,CASPALAGVDEQFF
-,TRBJ2-7,TRBV12-3/TRBV12-4,-,TGTGCCAGCAGTCCCCCCCGGGGTGACGGTTCAAGCTCCTACGAGCAGTACTTC,CASSPPRGDGSSSYEQYF
few,TRBJ2-7,TRBV27,TRBD1,TGTGCCAGCAGTCTCGGACAGGGGACGGAGCAGTACTTC,CASSLGQGTEQYF
-,TRBJ2-7,TRBV28,TRBD2,TGTGCCAGCAGCCTACACACGACTAGCGGGAGATCGGCGCTTGGCTACGAGCAGTACTTC,CASSLHTTSGRSALGYEQYF
-,TRBJ2-7,TRBV24-1,-,TGTGCCACCAGTGATGTAGAAAGTCTCCCCCGGGAGTACTACGAGCAGTACTTC,CATSDVESLPREYYEQYF
-,TRBJ2-1,TRBV2,-,TGTGCCAGCAACCTAGGAAAGGAGCAGTTCTTC,CASNLGKEQFF
-,TRBJ2-7,TRBV21-1,-,TGTGCCATGCAGGGGGACGGCGACGAGCAGTACTTC,CAMQGDGDEQYF
-,TRBJ2-3,TRBV20-1,TRBD2,TGCAGTGCTAGAGCGAGACTAGCGGGAGCCCCAGATACGCAGTATTTT,CSARARLAGAPDTQYF
-,TRBJ2-1,TRBV6-5,TRBD2,TGTGCCAGCAGTCCGTTGACTAGCGGAGACAATGAGCAGTTCTTC,CASSPLTSGDNEQFF
-,TRBJ2-1,TRBV5-4,TRBD2,TGTGCCAGCAGTTTTAAGCGGGAGGTTTACAATGAGCAGTTCTTC,CASSFKREVYNEQFF
once,TRBJ2-2,TRBV5-5,-,TGTGCCAGCAGCCCGAGGTATGGCGGGGAGCTGTTTTTT,CASSPRYGGELFF
-,TRBJ2-7,TRBV20-1,-,TGCAGTGCTAGAGATCGGCGGCGGGGATTAACCTACGAGCAGTACTTC,CSARDRRRGLTYEQYF
-,TRBJ2-2,TRBV27,-,TGTGCCAGCAGTTTACCAGGGGTCGGGGAGCTGTTTTTT,CASSLPGVGELFF
-,TRBJ1-4,TRBV15,-,TGTGCCACCAGCCTACCAAGGCAGGGAAATGAAAAACTGTTTTTT,CATSLPRQGNEKLFF
-,TRBJ1-1,TRBV5-4,-,TGTGCCAGCAGCCCATTGCCAGGCACTGAAGCTTTCTTT,CASSPLPGTEAFF
-,TRBJ2-7,TRBV20-1,-,TGCAGTGCTAGAGATGCGGACTTCCCCTCCTACGAGCAGTACTTC,CSARDADFPSYEQYF
-,TRBJ2-1,TRBV28,-,TGTGCCAGCAGCTCAATTAGTGGCGAATCCTACAATGAGCAGTTCTTC,CASSSISGESYNEQFF
-,TRBJ2-5,TRBV27,-,TGTGCCAGCAGTTTTTATTGGTCGACCGGGGCCCAAGAGACCCAGTACTTC,CASSFYWSTGAQETQYF
once,TRBJ2-5,TRBV6-4,-,TGTGCCAGCAGCGACCGACTAGGGGAGACCCAGTACTTC,CASSDRLGETQYF
-,TRBJ2-2,TRBV5-1,TRBD1,TGCGCCAGCATGGAGAGGGGGCCGACCGGGGAGCTGTTTTTT,CASMERGPTGELFF
-,TRBJ1-1,TRBV2,TRBD1,TGTGCCAGCAGGCCCTGGACAGGCGGATTGAACACTGAAGCTTTCTTT,CASRPWTGGLNTEAFF
-,TRBJ2-7,TRBV10-3,-,TGTGCCATCAGTGTTCACAAGACGGGTAGCTCCTACGAGCAGTACTTC,CAISVHKTGSSYEQYF
-,TRBJ1-6,TRBV27,-,TGTGCCAGCAGTTTAGGAGGGTTCGGATCACCCCTCCACTTT,CASSLGGFGSPLHF
-,TRBJ1-1,TRBV5-4,-,TGTGCCAGCAGCTTGGAGGGTGGGGCGAACACTGGTGCTTTCTTT,CASSLEGGANTGAFF
-,TRBJ2-1,TRBV9,-,TGTGCCAGCAGCGCTTGGGACTCGGGTGAGCAGTTCTTC,CASSAWDSGEQFF
-,TRBJ1-1,TRBV5-1,-,TGCGCCAGCAGCTTGGCCTTCCAAGGGACAATCGGAACTTTCTTT,CASSLAFQGTIGTFF
few,TRBJ2-7,TRBV9,TRBD1,TGTGCCAGCAGCCCCGGACAGGGGAGTCGCCACGAGCAGTACTTC,CASSPGQGSRHEQYF
-,TRBJ2-7,TRBV30,-,TGTGCCTGGAGTGTGGGGCCATCCTACGAGCAGTACTTC,CAWSVGPSYEQYF
-,TRBJ2-1,TRBV9,TRBD2,TGTGCCAGCAGCGTAGATGGAAGGAAGGGAGGGCCAGTCTATGAGCAGTTCTTC,CASSVDGRKGGPVYEQFF
-,TRBJ1-1,TRBV30,-,TGTGCCTGGAGTGTAAAGATTCCACTGAACACTGAAGCTTTCTTT,CAWSVKIPLNTEAFF
few,TRBJ2-5,TRBV27,-,TGTGCCAGCAGTATCGGCAGACTCCAAGAGACCCAGTACTTC,CASSIGRLQETQYF
-,TRBJ1-4,TRBV7-9,-,TGTGCCAGCAGCTCAGGTCCCCGGGGGCTAATTAATGAAAAACTGTTTTTT,CASSSGPRGLINEKLFF
-,TRBJ1-3,TRBV29-1,-,TGCAGCGTTGCCATCTCTGGAAACACCATATATTTT,CSVAISGNTIYF
-,TRBJ1-5,TRBV20-1,-,TGCAGTGCTAGGGTGAATTCCAATCAGCCCCAGCATTTT,CSARVNSNQPQHF
few,TRBJ2-7,TRBV3-1,-,TGTGCCAGCAGCCCCTTCCGAGCGGGACAGGCAACCTACGAGCAGTACTTC,CASSPFRAGQATYEQYF
-,TRBJ1-1,TRBV5-4,-,TGTGCCAGCAGCTTGGGCTTCCTGAACACTGAAGCTTTCTTT,CASSLGFLNTEAFF
-,TRBJ2-5,TRBV7-3,-,TGTGCCAGCAGCCCCAGGGGCGACTATTATGAGACCCAGTACTTC,CASSPRGDYYETQYF
-,TRBJ1-1,TRBV12-3/TRBV12-4,-,TGTGCCAGCAGTACAACAGGCCCTGAAGCTTTCTTT,CASSTTGPEAFF
-,TRBJ2-7,TRBV7-2,TRBD1,TGTGCCAGCAGCTTAGTTTCGGGATGGGGACAGGGGGTTGAAGAGCGGTACTTC,CASSLVSGWGQGVEERYF
once,TRBJ1-1,TRBV19,-,TGTGCCAGTAGTATCGGTATCCTTCGGGGTATTACCACTGAAGCTTTCTTT,CASSIGILRGITTEAFF
-,TRBJ2-1,TRBV5-1,-,TGCGCCAGCAGCTCTAGCGTCGGGTACAATGAGCAGTTCTTC,CASSSSVGYNEQFF
-,TRBJ1-1,TRBV9,-,TGTGCCAGCAGCGTAGGGGGATTGACCACTGAAGCTTTCTTT,CASSVGGLTTEAFF
once,TRBJ1-2,TRBV30,TRBD1,TGTGCCTGGACGGGACAGGGTAGCAATGGCTACACCTTC,CAWTGQGSNGYTF
-,TRBJ2-1,TRBV10-2,TRBD2,TGCGCCAGCGGTCTGAAGCGGGAGAACTACAATGAGCAGTTCTTC,CASGLKRENYNEQFF
few,TRBJ2-7,TRBV7-2,-,TGTGCCAGCAGCTTAATTTGGGGACCCGAGCAGTACTTC,CASSLIWGPEQYF
-,TRBJ1-1,TRBV5-1,-,TGCGCCAGCAGCTTGCAAGGGGATGAAGCTTTCTTT,CASSLQGDEAFF
-,TRBJ1-1,TRBV5-1,-,TGCGCCAGCAGCTTAAGTGGCACAGGGAACACTGAAGCTTTCTTT,CASSLSGTGNTEAFF
-,TRBJ2-3,TRBV29-1,TRBD2,TGCAGCGCCATCACCGTAGGACTAGCGGGATTTACGCAGTATTTT,CSAITVGLAGFTQYF
-,TRBJ2-2,TRBV29-1,-,TGCAGCGTTGGCAGGGCAGGTCGGTCCACCGGGGAGCTGTTTTTT,CSVGRAGRSTGELFF